The T cell receptor (beta chain) under discussion was sequenced for a study of PD-1 blockade in classical Hodgkin lymphoma. Study in general: Every 2 weeks, patients had 3 mg/kg nivolumab intravenously.

Study-wide results and limits: Patients starting nivolumab under 1 year after ASCT were excluded. CD4+ TCR diversity, unlike CD8+, rose significantly by C4D1.

Germline CDR1 SGHKS, CDR2 YYEKEE (reference sequence). The CDR3 extends over 15 amino acids. Deletions cut 0 bases from V and 5 bases from J, with 12 bases between. Time point noted: cycle 4 day 1 (C4D1), after less than 7 weeks of nivolumab. Each patient relapsed following autologous stem cell transplantation, and prior brentuximab vedotin exposure differed. Clones were read by immunoSEQ multiplex PCR, and TCRdb kept only the in-frame ones, dropping some. Seen here are 35,000 to 50,000 clones, approximately 67% observed once, and the top ten hold approximately 2.5%. This clone is a singleton in its sample. Its antigen is as yet unknown.

This chain joins TRBV5-5 and TRBJ1-5; D call uncertain. This clonotype was sampled from a human donor with classical Hodgkin lymphoma. The input for sequencing was peripheral blood mononuclear cells (PBMCs), taken before the fourth cycle of nivolumab. The CDR3 region is CASSLEGQFDQPQHF. CDR3 sequence (DNA): TGTGCCAGCAGCTTGGAAGGGCAGTTCGATCAGCCCCAGCATTTT.